The clone carrying this TCR beta chain was counted only a few times. Its target is unknown. This sample is part of a study of T cell repertoires in cytomegalovirus infection. Looking at the study overall: Public TCR beta signatures were indicative of both CMV infection and a matching HLA type.

General study points: Carriers of CMV plus the relevant HLA were identified by cumulative public TCR beta family frequency. HLA-C-restricted CMV-specific TCR beta clonotypes prevailed in the ex vivo response.

TCRdb re-called the reads with MiXCR, one entry per CDR3 protein. This table holds 150,000 to 200,000 distinct CDR3 sequences, 17% found once. The CDR3 extends over 15 amino acids. Looked up from germline, CDR1 is SEHNR and CDR2 is FQNEAQ (reference sequence). V was shortened by 5 bases and J by 4 bases, with 18 bases between the two germline ends. Sequencing was performed on CD8+ T cells from PBMCs. The chain is built from TRBV7-9 and TRBJ2-7; a weak D match, TRBD1 (5 bases). This TCR was sampled from a human donor in good health (CMV status not recorded). Some clones in this sample may be carry-over from other donors' samples. The CDR3 sequence is CASSGKVGAKYEQYF. The DNA for the CDR3 is TGTGCCAGCAGCGGCAAGGTTGGGGCGAAGTACGAGCAGTACTTC.